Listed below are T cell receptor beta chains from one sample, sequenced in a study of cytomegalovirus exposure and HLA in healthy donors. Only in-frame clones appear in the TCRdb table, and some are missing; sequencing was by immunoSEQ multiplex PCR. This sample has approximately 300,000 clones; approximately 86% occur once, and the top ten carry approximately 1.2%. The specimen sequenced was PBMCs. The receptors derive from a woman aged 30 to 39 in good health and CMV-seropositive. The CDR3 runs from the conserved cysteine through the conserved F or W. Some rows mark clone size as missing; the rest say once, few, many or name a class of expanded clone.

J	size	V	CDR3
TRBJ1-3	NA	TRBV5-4	CASSSRRGPGNTIYF
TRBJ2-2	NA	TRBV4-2	CASSPTTSGRVWGTGELFF
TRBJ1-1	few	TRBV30	CAWSVSRNTEAFF
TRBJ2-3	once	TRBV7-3	CASSPGATSTDTQYF
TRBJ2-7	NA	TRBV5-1	CASSLVVGSYEQYF
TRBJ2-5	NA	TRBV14	CASSRGRPTYETQYF
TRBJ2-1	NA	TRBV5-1	CASSLANQLLIGDEQFF
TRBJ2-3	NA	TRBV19	CASSTWGTDTQYF
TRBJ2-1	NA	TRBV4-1	CASSQGPTGGLGNEQFF
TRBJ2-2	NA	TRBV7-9	CASSLVETGELFF
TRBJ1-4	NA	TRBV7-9	CASRKNEKLFF
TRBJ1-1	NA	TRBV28	CASTTGLDGRAAFF
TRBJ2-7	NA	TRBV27	CASTSGQGSFQYEQYF
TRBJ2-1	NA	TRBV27	CASAVAGGYNEQFF
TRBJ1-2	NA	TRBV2	CASSEVKVSVNGYTF
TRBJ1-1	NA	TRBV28	CASSLNRQGATEAFF
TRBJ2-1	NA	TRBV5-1	CASRKTSGSGANEQFF
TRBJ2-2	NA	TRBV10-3	CAISEGPNTGELFF
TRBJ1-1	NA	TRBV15	CATSNWGGVGTEAFF
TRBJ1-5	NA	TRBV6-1	CASSETASRPQHF
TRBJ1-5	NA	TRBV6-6	CASSYGQGENQPQHF
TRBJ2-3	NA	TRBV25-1	CASSWVGNRDTQYF
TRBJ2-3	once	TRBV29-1	CSATRATDTQYF
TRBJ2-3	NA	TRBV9	CASSRLGGATDTQYF
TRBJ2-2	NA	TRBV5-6	CASSLSGTDGELFF
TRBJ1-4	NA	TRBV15	CATSSQGGGEKLFF
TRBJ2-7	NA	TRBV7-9	CASSSGFSYEQYF
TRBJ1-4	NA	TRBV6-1	CASSEASDTTNEKLFF
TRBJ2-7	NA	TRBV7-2	CASSSGQGLLREQYF
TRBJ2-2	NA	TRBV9	CASSFGLAGELFF
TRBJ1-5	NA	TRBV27	CASSFGGSNQPQHF
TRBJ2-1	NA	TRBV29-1	CSVDSGVREQFF
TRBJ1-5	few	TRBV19	CASRYQGNQPQHF
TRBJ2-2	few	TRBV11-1	CASSPRDLRELFF
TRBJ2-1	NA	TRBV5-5	CASSRVSGDSYNEQFF
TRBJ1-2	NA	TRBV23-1	CASSQSQQPDGYTF
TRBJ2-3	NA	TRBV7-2	CASSLNGRLALPPDTQYF
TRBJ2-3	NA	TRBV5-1	CASSPGGTDTQYF
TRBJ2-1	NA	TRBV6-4	CASSGVGGYNEQFF
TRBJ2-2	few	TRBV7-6	CASSPGTFTGELFF
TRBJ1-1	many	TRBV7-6	CASSFGAGTEAFF
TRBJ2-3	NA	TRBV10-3	CAISEPRTASTDTQYF
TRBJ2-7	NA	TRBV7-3	CASSSSGSSEQYF
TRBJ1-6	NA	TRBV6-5	CASSYLGTGDNSPLHF
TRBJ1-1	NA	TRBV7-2	CASSLGRQRTEAFF
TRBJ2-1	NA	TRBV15	CATSSPGTGFNEQFF
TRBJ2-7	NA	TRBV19	CASSIRGHSSYEQYF
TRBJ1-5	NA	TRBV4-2	CASSHPGQTNQPQHF
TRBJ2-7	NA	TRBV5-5	CASSSDRGLVEQYF
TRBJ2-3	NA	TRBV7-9	CASSFGAGGSDTQYF
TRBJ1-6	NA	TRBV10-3	CAIRMRDDSSPLHF
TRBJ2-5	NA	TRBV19	CASSMWSKETQYF
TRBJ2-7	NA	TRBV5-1	CASIRPGASDYEQYF
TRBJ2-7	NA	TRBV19	CASSIWLGEQYF
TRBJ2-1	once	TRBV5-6	CASSLSGALLYNEQFF
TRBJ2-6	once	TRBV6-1	CASSEGQDIAGANVLTF
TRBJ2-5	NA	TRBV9	CASSETSGRETQYF
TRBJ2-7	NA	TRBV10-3	CAIGQNYEQYF
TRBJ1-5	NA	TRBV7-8	CASSYSTASNQPQHF